This is a list of T cell receptor beta chains from one sample in a study of T cell clones after liver transplantation. Profiling relied on immunoSEQ multiplex PCR, and the TCRdb table lists in-frame clones only, not all of them. The sample has tens of thousands of clones; 71% are singletons. The material was CD4+ T cells from blood, obtained before liver transplant. Receptor source: a human donor who received a liver transplant. Both conserved end residues are part of each CDR3. A D gene is named only where the DNA matches it firmly. A row's size may be missing; if present it is once, few, many or a size class.

clone size	D gene	V gene	J gene	CDR3 protein	CDR3 DNA
NA	NA	TRBV6-4	TRBJ1-1	CASSATGNTEAFF	TGTGCCAGCAGTGCGACAGGGAACACTGAAGCTTTCTTT
NA	NA	TRBV6-5	TRBJ2-3	CASSPPGRPDTQYF	TGTGCCAGCAGTCCACCCGGGAGACCAGATACGCAGTATTTT
NA	TRBD2	TRBV5-1	TRBJ2-3	CASSWTGTSGVTDTQYF	TGCGCCAGCAGCTGGACCGGGACTAGCGGGGTCACAGATACGCAGTATTTT
NA	TRBD2	TRBV6-5	TRBJ2-3	CASRLAGGTDTQYF	TGTGCCAGCCGACTAGCGGGGGGCACAGATACGCAGTATTTT
NA	NA	TRBV28	TRBJ1-2	CASIGGRGIHGYTF	TGTGCCAGCATCGGAGGCAGGGGAATTCATGGCTACACCTTC
once	NA	TRBV6-1	TRBJ1-5	CASSAEGDQPQHF	TGTGCCAGCAGTGCAGAGGGGGATCAGCCCCAGCATTTT
NA	TRBD1	TRBV7-2	TRBJ1-2	CASSLAGGAGANYGYTF	TGTGCCAGCAGCTTAGCAGGGGGCGCAGGCGCGAACTATGGCTACACCTTC
few	TRBD1	TRBV27	TRBJ1-2	CASSFSGQGAGGYTF	TGTGCCAGCAGTTTTTCGGGACAGGGGGCGGGGGGCTACACCTTC
NA	NA	TRBV29-1	TRBJ2-7	CSVGGTSSYEQYF	TGCAGCGTTGGAGGGACATCCTCTTACGAGCAGTACTTC
NA	TRBD2	TRBV6-5	TRBJ2-2	CASSYMRGARTGELFF	TGTGCCAGCAGTTACATGCGGGGGGCTCGGACCGGGGAGCTGTTTTTT
NA	NA	TRBV7-3	TRBJ2-5	CASSLGGSYTQYF	TGTGCCAGCAGCTTAGGGGGGTCCTACACCCAGTACTTC
once	TRBD1	TRBV27	TRBJ2-2	CASKSGTGAFTGELFF	TGTGCCAGTAAATCCGGGACAGGGGCCTTCACCGGGGAGCTGTTTTTT
NA	NA	TRBV6-5	TRBJ1-5	CASSYERPYSNQPQHF	TGTGCCAGCAGTTACGAGAGGCCTTATAGCAATCAGCCCCAGCATTTT
NA	TRBD2	TRBV7-8	TRBJ2-2	CASSFRASGATGELFF	TGTGCCAGCAGCTTTCGGGCTAGCGGGGCCACCGGGGAGCTGTTTTTT
NA	TRBD1	TRBV7-9	TRBJ2-1	CASSLGTGPMNEQFF	TGTGCCAGCAGCCTCGGGACAGGCCCGATGAATGAGCAGTTCTTC
NA	TRBD1	TRBV4-1	TRBJ2-3	CASSQGGPGGGADTQYF	TGCGCCAGCAGCCAAGGGGGGCCAGGGGGCGGTGCAGATACGCAGTATTTT
NA	TRBD1	TRBV7-2	TRBJ2-5	CASSSMGTAQETQYF	TGTGCCAGCAGCTCCATGGGGACAGCCCAAGAGACCCAGTACTTC
NA	TRBD1	TRBV29-1	TRBJ1-1	CSSGTDNTEAFF	TGCAGCTCCGGGACAGACAACACTGAAGCTTTCTTT
NA	TRBD1	TRBV4-1	TRBJ1-6	CASSHYKTGANSPLHF	TGCGCCAGCAGCCACTATAAGACAGGGGCTAATTCACCCCTCCACTTT
NA	TRBD2	TRBV25-1	TRBJ2-3	CASSEGGLAVDTQYF	TGTGCCAGCAGTGAAGGAGGACTAGCTGTAGATACGCAGTATTTT
NA	NA	TRBV4-1	TRBJ2-7	CASSQPSLRSPAGARVSNEQYF	TGCGCCAGCAGCCAACCTTCTCTTAGATCTCCAGCAGGGGCTAGGGTAAGCAACGAGCAGTACTTC
NA	NA	TRBV29-1	TRBJ1-1	CSVGVSIRGTEAFF	TGCAGCGTGGGGGTGAGCATAAGGGGGACTGAAGCTTTCTTT
NA	NA	TRBV15	TRBJ2-2	CATSRGQGGSGGELFF	TGTGCCACCAGCAGAGGTCAAGGAGGGTCGGGCGGGGAGCTGTTTTTT
NA	TRBD1	TRBV28	TRBJ1-3	CASSRTGVSGNTIYF	TGTGCCAGCAGCCGTACAGGGGTCTCTGGAAACACCATATATTTT
few	NA	TRBV10-1	TRBJ1-1	CASSESNPQGEAFF	TGCGCCAGCAGTGAGTCGAATCCACAGGGCGAAGCTTTCTTT
few	TRBD1	TRBV10-3	TRBJ1-5	CAISPTGVSNQPQHF	TGTGCCATCAGCCCCACAGGGGTTAGCAATCAGCCCCAGCATTTT
NA	NA	TRBV29-1	TRBJ2-1	CSVEDDEQFF	TGCAGCGTTGAAGACGATGAGCAGTTCTTC
NA	TRBD1	TRBV27	TRBJ1-1	CASRLAGQGGTEAFF	TGTGCCAGCAGGCTGGCTGGACAGGGCGGAACTGAAGCTTTCTTT
NA	NA	TRBV6-1	TRBJ2-5	CASSDRWGEYQETQYF	TGTGCCAGCAGTGACCGTTGGGGAGAATATCAAGAGACCCAGTACTTC
NA	TRBD2	TRBV11-3	TRBJ2-5	CASSRAAGGAGETQYF	TGTGCCAGCAGCCGGGCCGCCGGGGGGGCCGGCGAGACCCAGTACTTC
NA	TRBD1	TRBV6-6	TRBJ2-7	CASRGQGHSYEQYF	TGTGCCAGCAGAGGACAGGGACACTCCTACGAGCAGTACTTC
NA	NA	TRBV4-1	TRBJ2-2	CASSPLAYSPTGELFF	TGCGCCAGCAGCCCCCTGGCGTACAGCCCCACCGGGGAGCTGTTTTTT
few	NA	TRBV5-1	TRBJ1-1	CASRMGVGEGTEAFF	TGCGCCAGCAGAATGGGGGTTGGGGAGGGGACTGAAGCTTTCTTT
NA	TRBD1	TRBV10-1	TRBJ2-2	CASSSGGVYGELFF	TGCGCCAGCTCCTCAGGGGGCGTATACGGGGAGCTGTTTTTT
NA	NA	TRBV28	TRBJ1-5	CASSLDSSFYQPQHF	TGTGCCAGCAGTTTAGACAGCAGCTTTTATCAGCCCCAGCATTTT
NA	TRBD1	TRBV19	TRBJ1-2	CASRDREDGYTF	TGTGCCAGTAGGGACAGGGAAGATGGCTACACCTTC
NA	NA	TRBV7-2	TRBJ1-2	CASSPQIQVNYGYTF	TGTGCCAGCAGCCCCCAGATACAGGTTAACTATGGCTACACCTTC
once	NA	TRBV11-3	TRBJ1-1	CASSLAPKDRLSTEAFF	TGTGCCAGCAGCTTAGCCCCTAAAGACAGGTTGTCCACTGAAGCTTTCTTT
NA	TRBD1	TRBV5-5	TRBJ2-6	CASSWRYATGATGANVLTF	TGTGCCAGCAGCTGGAGGTACGCGACAGGGGCGACAGGGGCCAACGTCCTGACTTTC
NA	TRBD2	TRBV15	TRBJ2-2	CATSRDRLAGTGELFF	TGTGCCACCAGCAGAGATCGGCTAGCGGGGACCGGGGAGCTGTTTTTT
once	NA	TRBV6-1	TRBJ2-4	CASSELGRSKNIQYF	TGTGCCAGCAGTGAGTTGGGCAGGTCCAAAAACATTCAGTACTTC
NA	TRBD1	TRBV15	TRBJ2-3	CATSRTGASTGDTQYF	TGTGCCACCAGCAGAACAGGGGCCTCGACTGGGGATACGCAGTATTTT
NA	TRBD2	TRBV6-4	TRBJ2-1	CASSDSGGAHEQFF	TGTGCCAGCAGTGACAGCGGGGGGGCCCATGAGCAGTTCTTC
medium-sized	NA	TRBV6-1	TRBJ1-5	CASSELGATNQPQHF	TGTGCCAGCAGTGAACTGGGGGCTACAAATCAGCCCCAGCATTTT
NA	TRBD1	TRBV10-3	TRBJ1-5	CAISESTGGGQPQHF	TGTGCCATCAGTGAGTCGACAGGGGGAGGTCAGCCCCAGCATTTT
NA	NA	TRBV7-8	TRBJ1-2	CASSGNRADYGYTF	TGTGCCAGCAGCGGGAACAGGGCTGACTATGGCTACACCTTC
once	NA	TRBV11-2	TRBJ2-5	CASSPTWAGQETQYF	TGTGCCAGCAGCCCGACTTGGGCGGGGCAAGAGACCCAGTACTTC
NA	NA	TRBV14	TRBJ1-3	CASSQDRFGGFSGNTIYF	TGTGCCAGCAGCCAAGATCGGTTCGGGGGGTTCTCTGGAAACACCATATATTTT